These 26 T cell receptor beta chains were sequenced from one sample in a study of CD8+ T cells in alopecia areata. RNA was extracted and reverse transcribed into cDNA as the sequencing template. Method: immunoSEQ multiplex PCR; TCRdb's copy keeps in-frame clones and lacks some. The sample lists 95,000 to 150,000 clones, 61% occurring once. Treatment here: oral pan-JAK inhibitor, 5-10 mg twice daily. This specimen was CD4+ T cells sorted from blood, taken at week 4, from a patient treated with tofacitinib. The origin of the receptors is a human donor with alopecia areata.

J is TRBJ2-4 and V is TRBV7-8, with D unresolved. The germline gives CDR1 SGHVS, CDR2 FQNEAQ. With 2 bases removed from V and 8 bases from J, the gap between germline ends came to 16 bases. The CDR3 contains 15 residues. The DNA for the CDR3 is TGTGCCAGCAGCTTAAGGTTCAGAGAGGTCGACATTCAGTACTTC. Its translation is CASSLRFREVDIQYF. The full variable domain, with the rest looked up from reference TRBV7-8 and TRBJ2-4, is GAGVSQSPRYKVAKRGQDVALRCDPISGHVSLFWYQQALGQGPEFLTYFQNEAQLDKSGLPSDRFFAERPEGSVSTLKIQRTQQEDSAVYLCASSLRFREVDIQYFGAGTRLSVL.

This chain links TRBV7-2 with TRBJ2-5, with D uncertain. Germline V gives CDR1 SGHTA, CDR2 FQGNSA. The CDR3 is made up of 13 amino acids. Trimming removed 3 bases at V and 2 bases at J, with 7 bases between. The CDR3 sequence: CASSFLPQETQYF. The CDR3 nucleotides read TGTGCCAGCAGCTTCCTTCCACAAGAGACCCAGTACTTC. The full variable domain, rest sourced from reference TRBV7-2 and TRBJ2-5, is GAGVSQSPSNKVTEKGKDVELRCDPISGHTALYWYRQSLGQGLEFLIYFQGNSAPDKSGLPSDRFSAERTGGSVSTLTIQRTQQEDSAVYLCASSFLPQETQYFGPGTRLLVL.

The genes are TRBV29-1 and TRBJ2-7; no reliable D call. There are 12 residues in the CDR3. Germline-derived CDR1 and CDR2 are SQVTM and ANQGSEA. Trimming shortened V by 1 base and J by 7 bases, and 11 bases separated the two germline ends. In nucleotides, the CDR3 is TGCAGCGTTGAAGTGGCCGAACAAGAGCAGTACTTC. This encodes CSVEVAEQEQYF.

This chain connects TRBV7-9 to TRBJ2-2; 10 bases align to TRBD1. The germline gives CDR1 SEHNR, CDR2 FQNEAQ (reference sequence). V lost 5 bases, J lost 6 bases, and 3 bases stayed unmatched. The CDR3 runs to 14 residues. The CDR3, as DNA: TGTGCCAGCAGCGGACAGGGGGTTTCCGGGGAGCTGTTTTTT. This encodes CASSGQGVSGELFF.

The J gene is TRBJ2-5, the V gene TRBV30; D unclear. V was shortened by 0 bases and J by 5 bases, with 16 bases between the two germline ends. The CDR3 totals 15 residues. Looked up from germline, CDR1 is GTSNPN and CDR2 is SVGIG (reference sequence). CDR3 in amino acids: CAWSVRVGLGETQYF. The CDR3 coding sequence is TGTGCCTGGAGTGTACGAGTAGGGTTAGGGGAGACCCAGTACTTC.

This rearrangement joins TRBV11-2 to TRBJ2-5, with 7 nucleotides matching TRBD1. This CDR3 has 16 amino acids. The trim removed 0 bases at V and 4 bases at J, leaving 8 bases unmatched. The germline CDR1 and CDR2 sequences are SGHAT and FQNNGV. The CDR3 bases are TGTGCCAGCAGCTTAGATCAGCTAGGGGGCGGAGAGACCCAGTACTTC. Amino acid sequence: CASSLDQLGGGETQYF.

The chain employs TRBV29-1 and TRBJ2-2; the D gene is possibly TRBD2 (6 bases). The CDR3 extends over 14 amino acids. Germline V CDR1 and CDR2: SQVTM, ANQGSEA. V was trimmed by 4 bases and J by 6 bases, leaving 15 bases between them. CDR3 in amino acids: CSVGKSGQSGELFF. CDR3 DNA sequence: TGCAGCGTTGGGAAGAGCGGGCAATCCGGGGAGCTGTTTTTT.

V and J are TRBV18 and TRBJ1-2; 7 bases map to TRBD1. V was pared by 2 bases and J by 8 bases, with 8 bases of the junction left unmatched. CDR1 KGHSH and CDR2 LQKENI come from the germline V gene. The CDR3 is 14 amino acids. CDR3 amino acids: CASSPGQGVFGYTF. The DNA for the CDR3 is TGTGCCAGCTCACCAGGGCAGGGGGTCTTCGGCTACACCTTC.

The chain employs TRBV4-1 and TRBJ2-7, with 8 bases lining up with TRBD1. CDR1 MGHRA and CDR2 YSYEKL come from the germline V gene. The junction had 2 bases not matched to a gene; V was cut back by 0 bases and J by 4 bases. The CDR3 contains 14 residues. This CDR3 reads CASSQDTGGYEQYF. CDR3 in DNA: TGCGCCAGCAGCCAAGATACAGGGGGATACGAGCAGTACTTC.

V gene TRBV5-1 combines with J gene TRBJ2-3; unclear D gene. The V gene's germline CDR1 is SGHRS and CDR2 YFSETQ. CDR3 length: 13 residues. Trimming took off 3 bases at V and 1 base at J, with 6 bases between the two ends. This chain's CDR3 is CASSYDGTDTQYF. The CDR3 DNA reads as TGCGCCAGCAGCTACGACGGCACAGATACGCAGTATTTT.

With respect to this clone: In the same sample, other DNA sequences code for this CDR3. This rearrangement joins TRBV19 to TRBJ1-5; TRBD1 agrees at 9 bases. Germline V lookup: CDR1 LNHDA, CDR2 SQIVND (reference sequence). CDR3 length: 14 amino acids. V shed 4 bases, J shed 4 bases, and the junction held 2 bases outside the gene matches. CDR3 sequence reads: CASSKGQGNQPQHF. The DNA of the CDR3 is TGTGCCAGTAGTAAGGGACAGGGTAATCAGCCCCAGCATTTT.

The CDR3 spells CASSQDVQVRHQPQHF. The CDR3 DNA is TGCGCCAGCAGCCAAGATGTCCAGGTCCGGCATCAGCCCCAGCATTTT. The chain links TRBV4-1 to TRBJ1-5; D is undetermined. Trimming took off 0 bases at V and 5 bases at J, with 14 bases between the two ends. This CDR3 comprises 16 residues. Germline lookup yields CDR1 MGHRA and CDR2 YSYEKL.

The V and J genes are TRBV5-1 and TRBJ1-6; 8 bases are a match to TRBD1. CDR3 length: 16 residues. Unmatched junction bases numbered 7, after V lost 0 bases and J lost 8 bases. Germline V gene data show CDR1 as SGHRS and CDR2 as YFSETQ. CDR3 bases: TGCGCCAGCAGCTTGGGTAGTGGACAGGGAGATTCACCCCTCCACTTT. As protein: CASSLGSGQGDSPLHF.

This clone showed up just a few times. The V call is TRBV5-1, the J call TRBJ2-5, with D maybe TRBD2 (5 bases). Trimming shortened V by 2 bases and J by 2 bases, and 16 bases separated the two germline ends. The CDR3 covers 16 residues. Germline loops: CDR1 SGHRS, CDR2 YFSETQ. The CDR3 nucleotides are TGCGCCAGCAGCTTCGGTCGGCGGCGGACTCAAGAGACCCAGTACTTC. This sequence encodes CASSFGRRRTQETQYF.

The DNA of the CDR3 is TGTGCCAGCAGCTTAGTTCGGGGTACCTACGAGCAGTACTTC. It specifies CASSLVRGTYEQYF. The chain joins TRBV7-9 to TRBJ2-7; D might be TRBD2 (5 bases). The CDR3 runs 14 residues. With 1 base removed from V and 2 bases from J, the gap between germline ends came to 9 bases. The germline gives CDR1 SEHNR, CDR2 FQNEAQ (reference sequence). The variable domain in full, with the rest retrieved from reference TRBV7-9 and TRBJ2-7, is DTGVSQNPRHKITKRGQNVTFRCDPISEHNRLYWYRQTLGQGPEFLTYFQNEAQLEKSRLLSDRFSAERPKGSFSTLEIQRTEQGDSAMYLCASSLVRGTYEQYFGPGTRLTVT.

V gene TRBV11-2 combines with J gene TRBJ1-4, with 9 positions matching TRBD1. V trimming: 5 bases; J trimming: 2 bases; junction bases outside the gene matches: 9. The CDR3 covers 17 residues. Germline V lookup: CDR1 SGHAT, CDR2 FQNNGV. The CDR3 DNA reads as TGTGCCAGCAGCCATAGGACAGGGGCCACGACTAATGAAAAACTGTTTTTT. Translation: CASSHRTGATTNEKLFF.

The chain combines TRBV30 with TRBJ1-4; D gene uncertain. CDR1 is GTSNPN, CDR2 SVGIG, per germline (reference sequence). The V end was cut by 3 bases, the J end by 8 bases, with 16 bases between. The CDR3 is made up of 14 amino acids. The CDR3 region has the DNA TGTGCCTGGAGGACCGGAGCGGTGCTAGAAAAACTGTTTTTT. Translated: CAWRTGAVLEKLFF. Full variable domain (remainder filled in from reference TRBV30 and TRBJ1-4): SQTIHQWPATLVQPVGSPLSLECTVEGTSNPNLYWYRQAAGRGLQLLFYSVGIGQISSEVPQNLSASRPQDRQFILSSKKLLLSDSGFYLCAWRTGAVLEKLFFGSGTQLSVL.

There are a few counts of this clone. The chain couples TRBV29-1 to TRBJ2-5; a possible D gene is TRBD2 (5 bases). The V end was cut by 6 bases, the J end by 1 base, with 15 bases between. This CDR3 contains 14 residues. Germline V CDR1 and CDR2: SQVTM, ANQGSEA. CDR3 nucleotide sequence: TGCAGCGTCACAATTGTAGCGACCCAAGAGACCCAGTACTTC. This sequence encodes CSVTIVATQETQYF.

V is TRBV11-2 and J is TRBJ2-5; the match to TRBD2 covers 7 bases. Trimming cost V 5 bases and J 5 bases; bases outside gene matches: 11. CDR1 is SGHAT and CDR2 is FQNNGV in the germline V gene. CDR3 length: 15 amino acids. In DNA, the CDR3 is TGTGCCAGCAGCCCCGTCGGCGGGAGCGCGGAGACCCAGTACTTC. This sequence encodes CASSPVGGSAETQYF.

V is TRBV18 and J is TRBJ2-4; 7 positions agree with TRBD1. Germline values: CDR1 KGHSH, CDR2 LQKENI. The J segment lost 0 bases and the V segment lost 3 bases, leaving 8 bases of the junction unmatched. CDR3 size: 17 residues. The CDR3 here is CASSPFADRLAKNIQYF. In DNA form, the CDR3 reads TGTGCCAGCTCACCCTTTGCGGACAGGCTAGCCAAAAACATTCAGTACTTC.

In DNA form, the CDR3 reads TGTGCCAGCACTACAGGTCAGGGGCGCGGCGGGGAGCTGTTTTTT. Translation: CASTTGQGRGGELFF. The chain combines TRBV7-9 with TRBJ2-2; the D gene is possibly TRBD1 (6 bases). Trimming removed 7 bases from V and 7 bases from J, with 19 bases in between. CDR3 length: 15 residues. Germline CDR1 SEHNR, CDR2 FQNEAQ (reference sequence).

This sequence joins TRBV19 and TRBJ2-2, with 11 bases matching TRBD2. The J segment lost 2 bases and the V segment lost 5 bases, leaving 4 bases of the junction unmatched. CDR1 LNHDA and CDR2 SQIVND come from the germline V gene (reference sequence). The length of the CDR3 is 16 residues. The CDR3, as DNA: TGTGCCAGTAGTTTGGGACTAGCGGAAAACACCGGGGAGCTGTTTTTT. The encoded protein is CASSLGLAENTGELFF.

This rearrangement joins TRBV7-9 to TRBJ1-1; D is undetermined. The CDR3 is 12 amino acids. Between the trimmed V and J ends, which lost 3 bases and 5 bases, there was a span of 7 bases. Germline V lookup: CDR1 SEHNR, CDR2 FQNEAQ (reference sequence). The CDR3 region has the DNA TGTGCCAGCAGCTTCGTTCGGACTGAAGCTTTCTTT. Encoded protein: CASSFVRTEAFF.

This chain links TRBV2 with TRBJ2-6; D is unclear. Germline V gene lookup returns CDR1 SNHLY and CDR2 FYNNEI. The CDR3 loop spans 15 amino acids. The V and J ends lost 7 bases and 0 bases respectively, with 10 bases between them. The CDR3 reads CASNRVDSGANVLTF. In DNA form, the CDR3 reads TGTGCCAGCAATAGGGTGGACTCTGGGGCCAACGTCCTGACTTTC.

The chain carries TRBV7-9 and TRBJ1-1, with D maybe TRBD1 (6 bases). Trimming removed 3 bases at V and 1 base at J, with 12 bases between. The CDR3 runs to 15 residues. Germline V gives CDR1 SEHNR, CDR2 FQNEAQ (reference sequence). This CDR3 is CASSFSGAGNTEAFF. The CDR3 DNA reads as TGTGCCAGCAGCTTTTCAGGGGCCGGGAACACTGAAGCTTTCTTT.

V gene TRBV5-1 combines with J gene TRBJ1-2; D unclear. The CDR3 is 14 amino acids. The V end was cut by 0 bases, the J end by 2 bases, with 8 bases between. Per germline, CDR1 SGHRS and CDR2 YFSETQ. The CDR3 spells CASSLGIGNYGYTF. CDR3 DNA sequence: TGCGCCAGCAGCTTGGGGATTGGAAACTATGGCTACACCTTC.